This T cell receptor (beta chain) was captured by sequencing in a study of blood T cells in healthy people across ages. As regards this clonotype: Its antigen remains unknown.

Overall study results and limits: Total diversity from one million sequenced T cells was likely underestimated.

The V segment lost 1 base and the J segment 2 bases; nucleotides outside the gene matches: 2. The CDR3 loop spans 16 amino acids. Germline V lookup: CDR1 KGHDR, CDR2 SFDVKD. Alongside a J-beta primer mix, a sample-barcoded 5' primer served in a second PCR lasting about 6 to 12 cycles. TCRdb itself ran the 5' RACE reads through MiXCR, one entry per CDR3 protein. The table lists 700,000 or so distinct CDR3 sequences, about 24% of them singletons. The sequence came from a man between 65 and 85 years old in good health. Sequences were obtained from blood. This chain uses TRBV24-1 with TRBJ2-1; 9 nucleotides align to TRBD2. For the CDR3, the DNA is TGTGCCACCAGTGATTTTAGACTAGCGGCCTACAATGAGCAGTTCTTC. Translating it yields CATSDFRLAAYNEQFF.